This T cell receptor beta chain was sequenced for a study of T cell repertoires in cytomegalovirus infection. Via MiXCR, TCRdb re-called the reads, giving one row per CDR3 protein. Of approximately 470,000 distinct CDR3 sequences in the sample, 42% were seen once. Turning to this clonotype: Antigen unknown.

Trimming cost V 5 bases and J 1 base, with 14 bases left between them. The CDR3 spans 16 residues. Germline CDR1 is SGHAT and CDR2 is FQNNGV. This sequence originates from a human donor in good health (CMV status not recorded). Some clones in this sample may be carry-over from other donors' samples. Sequencing was performed on cultured PBMCs, taken from culture after CMV antigen stimulation. The genes are TRBV11-2 and TRBJ2-2; possible D gene TRBD2, 6 bases. The CDR3 protein is CASSIMGGLNTGELFF. CDR3 coding DNA: TGTGCCAGCAGCATAATGGGGGGTTTGAACACCGGGGAGCTGTTTTTT.